The rows below give T cell receptor beta chains drawn from one sample of a study of cytomegalovirus exposure and HLA in healthy donors. The table came from immunoSEQ multiplex PCR; TCRdb's copy has only in-frame clones and leaves some out. The sample carries 90,000 to 100,000 clones, around 69% recorded once. The sample consisted of PBMCs. Receptor source: a woman aged 55-70 years in good health and CMV-seropositive. The CDR3 runs from the conserved cysteine through the conserved F or W. A D gene is named only where the DNA matches it firmly. The size entry is marked missing in some rows and otherwise reads once, few, many or a size class.

J gene: TRBJ2-7; D gene: .; V gene: TRBV11-2; clone size: .; CDR3 DNA: TGTGCCAGCAGCGAGCCGGCAGGGCTTTCCTACGAGCAGTACTTC; CDR3 protein: CASSEPAGLSYEQYF
J gene: TRBJ1-6; D gene: .; V gene: TRBV6-1; clone size: .; CDR3 DNA: TGTGCCAGCAGTGAAGCGCGGTCGACACCCCTCCACTTT; CDR3 protein: CASSEARSTPLHF
J gene: TRBJ2-7; D gene: TRBD1; V gene: TRBV29-1; clone size: .; CDR3 DNA: TGCAGCGTTGAAGGAGACGGGACAGGGTTGTACGAGCAGTACTTC; CDR3 protein: CSVEGDGTGLYEQYF
J gene: TRBJ1-2; D gene: .; V gene: TRBV12-5; clone size: .; CDR3 DNA: TGTGCTAGTGGTTCGTCGGACACGTCGGGCTACACCTTC; CDR3 protein: CASGSSDTSGYTF
J gene: TRBJ1-4; D gene: TRBD1; V gene: TRBV7-2; clone size: .; CDR3 DNA: TGTGCCAGCAGCTTTGACAGGGGGCGAGAAAAACTGTTTTTT; CDR3 protein: CASSFDRGREKLFF
J gene: TRBJ2-5; D gene: TRBD2; V gene: TRBV14; clone size: .; CDR3 DNA: TGTGCCAGCAGCCAAGTACTAGCGTTCCAAGAGACCCAGTACTTC; CDR3 protein: CASSQVLAFQETQYF
J gene: TRBJ1-5; D gene: TRBD1; V gene: TRBV28; clone size: .; CDR3 DNA: TGTGCCAGCACTCTCTTTACCGGGACAGTAATTCAACCCCAGCATTTT; CDR3 protein: CASTLFTGTVIQPQHF
J gene: TRBJ1-5; D gene: TRBD1; V gene: TRBV5-8; clone size: .; CDR3 DNA: TGTGCCAGCAGCCCCGGGACAGGGGTGAATCAGCCCCAGCATTTT; CDR3 protein: CASSPGTGVNQPQHF
J gene: TRBJ2-7; D gene: .; V gene: TRBV4-1; clone size: .; CDR3 DNA: TGCGCCAGCAGCCAAGATTTCATCTACGAGCAGTACTTC; CDR3 protein: CASSQDFIYEQYF
J gene: TRBJ1-2; D gene: TRBD1; V gene: TRBV10-3; clone size: .; CDR3 DNA: TGTGCCATCAGTGAGGCAGGGGGCGTTGGCTACACCTTC; CDR3 protein: CAISEAGGVGYTF
J gene: TRBJ2-7; D gene: TRBD1; V gene: TRBV27; clone size: .; CDR3 DNA: TGTGCCAGCAGTTCGGGACAGGGTCTTGGCTACGAGCAGTACTTC; CDR3 protein: CASSSGQGLGYEQYF
J gene: TRBJ2-7; D gene: TRBD2; V gene: TRBV30; clone size: .; CDR3 DNA: TGTGCCTGGCGGAGGGGGCTAGCGGGAGGCCAGCAATACTTC; CDR3 protein: CAWRRGLAGGQQYF
J gene: TRBJ1-3; D gene: TRBD1; V gene: TRBV9; clone size: few; CDR3 DNA: TGTGCCAGCAAGGAGGGGGCGGCTGGAAACACCATATATTTT; CDR3 protein: CASKEGAAGNTIYF
J gene: TRBJ1-4; D gene: .; V gene: TRBV15; clone size: .; CDR3 DNA: TGTGCCACCAGCAGGATTACAGGGTACGGTGAAAAACTGTTTTTT; CDR3 protein: CATSRITGYGEKLFF
J gene: TRBJ2-1; D gene: .; V gene: TRBV18; clone size: .; CDR3 DNA: TGTGCCAGCTCACCCCAGGCTGGTCGTTTCAATGAGCAGTTCTTC; CDR3 protein: CASSPQAGRFNEQFF
J gene: TRBJ1-2; D gene: .; V gene: TRBV5-1; clone size: once; CDR3 DNA: TGCGCCAGCAGCTCGTACGGGGATCCCTATGGCTACACCTTC; CDR3 protein: CASSSYGDPYGYTF
J gene: TRBJ2-1; D gene: .; V gene: TRBV14; clone size: .; CDR3 DNA: TGTGCCAGCAGCCTCGGGAGTGAGCAGTTCTTC; CDR3 protein: CASSLGSEQFF
J gene: TRBJ1-1; D gene: TRBD1; V gene: TRBV2; clone size: .; CDR3 DNA: TGTGCCAGCAGTAGGAGACAGGGATTTACTGAAGCTTTCTTT; CDR3 protein: CASSRRQGFTEAFF
J gene: TRBJ2-3; D gene: TRBD1; V gene: TRBV15; clone size: .; CDR3 DNA: TGTGCCACCAGCTTTGGGACAGGGAGCACAGATACGCAGTATTTT; CDR3 protein: CATSFGTGSTDTQYF
J gene: TRBJ1-1; D gene: .; V gene: TRBV9; clone size: .; CDR3 DNA: TGTGCCAGCAGCGTAGGCGAGACTGAAGCTTTCTTT; CDR3 protein: CASSVGETEAFF
J gene: TRBJ2-7; D gene: .; V gene: TRBV21-1; clone size: .; CDR3 DNA: TGTGCCAGCAGCCCTCGACTCGGCGAGCAGTACTTC; CDR3 protein: CASSPRLGEQYF
J gene: TRBJ1-1; D gene: .; V gene: TRBV2; clone size: .; CDR3 DNA: TGTGCCAGCAGTGAAGCCCACCTAAGAAACACTGAAGCTTTCTTT; CDR3 protein: CASSEAHLRNTEAFF
J gene: TRBJ2-7; D gene: TRBD1; V gene: TRBV9; clone size: once; CDR3 DNA: TGTGCCAGCAGCACCTCGGGGACAGGGGTGCGGGAGCAGTACTTC; CDR3 protein: CASSTSGTGVREQYF
J gene: TRBJ2-5; D gene: TRBD1; V gene: TRBV5-1; clone size: .; CDR3 DNA: TGCGCCAGCAGCATCGACAGGGAAGAGACCCAGTACTTC; CDR3 protein: CASSIDREETQYF
J gene: TRBJ2-7; D gene: TRBD1; V gene: TRBV28; clone size: .; CDR3 DNA: TGTGCCAGCAGTCTACAAGGGACAGGGGGCTCCTACGAGCAGTACTTC; CDR3 protein: CASSLQGTGGSYEQYF
J gene: TRBJ1-6; D gene: .; V gene: TRBV14; clone size: .; CDR3 DNA: TGTGCCAGCAGCCGAGGGAGCTCCTATAATTCACCCCTCCACTTT; CDR3 protein: CASSRGSSYNSPLHF
J gene: TRBJ2-5; D gene: TRBD1; V gene: TRBV28; clone size: once; CDR3 DNA: TGTGCCAGCAGTGGCCAGCAGGGGGCGGCAGAGACCCAGTACTTC; CDR3 protein: CASSGQQGAAETQYF
J gene: TRBJ2-1; D gene: TRBD2; V gene: TRBV5-1; clone size: .; CDR3 DNA: TGCGCCAGCAGCTTACAGGGACTAGCGGGAAGCAATGAGCAGTTCTTC; CDR3 protein: CASSLQGLAGSNEQFF
J gene: TRBJ1-1; D gene: TRBD1; V gene: TRBV2; clone size: .; CDR3 DNA: TGTGCCAGCCACCAACAGGGGGCGCGGATGAACACTGAAGCTTTCTTT; CDR3 protein: CASHQQGARMNTEAFF
J gene: TRBJ2-1; D gene: .; V gene: TRBV2; clone size: .; CDR3 DNA: TGTGCCAGCAGTGCGTTCAATGAGCAGTTCTTC; CDR3 protein: CASSAFNEQFF
J gene: TRBJ2-2; D gene: TRBD1; V gene: TRBV2; clone size: .; CDR3 DNA: TGTGCCAGCAGTCAGGGACAGGGGAACACCGGGGAGCTGTTTTTT; CDR3 protein: CASSQGQGNTGELFF
J gene: TRBJ2-3; D gene: .; V gene: TRBV5-6; clone size: .; CDR3 DNA: TGTGCCAGCAGCTTACTACTCTCGGCGGGACAGAGCCTCACAGATACGCAGTATTTT; CDR3 protein: CASSLLLSAGQSLTDTQYF
J gene: TRBJ2-2; D gene: TRBD1; V gene: TRBV7-7; clone size: .; CDR3 DNA: TGTGCTAGCAGCTTCCGGGACAGGGAGGATCGGAACACCGGGGAGCTGTTTTTT; CDR3 protein: CASSFRDREDRNTGELFF
J gene: TRBJ2-3; D gene: TRBD2; V gene: TRBV27; clone size: .; CDR3 DNA: TGTGCCAGCGGCCAAGCGGGAGGGCGAACAGATACGCAGTATTTT; CDR3 protein: CASGQAGGRTDTQYF
J gene: TRBJ2-1; D gene: .; V gene: TRBV5-4; clone size: .; CDR3 DNA: TGTGCCAGCAGTCGGGAGTACTCCTACAATGAGCAGTTCTTC; CDR3 protein: CASSREYSYNEQFF
J gene: TRBJ1-3; D gene: .; V gene: TRBV28; clone size: .; CDR3 DNA: TGTGCCAGCAGTAGGGGCTTCGAACTCACCATATATTTT; CDR3 protein: CASSRGFELTIYF
J gene: TRBJ1-1; D gene: TRBD1; V gene: TRBV19; clone size: once; CDR3 DNA: TGTGCCAGTAGTAGACAGGGGCCGGGCACTGAAGCTTTCTTT; CDR3 protein: CASSRQGPGTEAFF
J gene: TRBJ1-3; D gene: .; V gene: TRBV19; clone size: .; CDR3 DNA: TGTGCCAGTAGTCCAGACAGCTCTGGAAACACCATATATTTT; CDR3 protein: CASSPDSSGNTIYF
J gene: TRBJ2-5; D gene: TRBD1; V gene: TRBV7-9; clone size: .; CDR3 DNA: TGTGCCAGCAGTTATACCGGGACAGGGGGACGGGAGACCCAGTACTTC; CDR3 protein: CASSYTGTGGRETQYF
J gene: TRBJ1-5; D gene: TRBD1; V gene: TRBV18; clone size: .; CDR3 DNA: TGTGCCAGCTCACCATCGGAGGGGGCGCGGTGGCCCCAGCATTTT; CDR3 protein: CASSPSEGARWPQHF
J gene: TRBJ1-2; D gene: .; V gene: TRBV5-1; clone size: .; CDR3 DNA: TGCGCCAGCAGCGAAGGAGACAGGAATTATGGCTACACCTTC; CDR3 protein: CASSEGDRNYGYTF
J gene: TRBJ2-1; D gene: .; V gene: TRBV6-1; clone size: .; CDR3 DNA: TGTGCCAGCAGTAGAAGTACCGGGTCCTACAATGAGCAGTTCTTC; CDR3 protein: CASSRSTGSYNEQFF
J gene: TRBJ1-2; D gene: TRBD1; V gene: TRBV10-3; clone size: .; CDR3 DNA: TGTGCCATCAATGAGGGGGCGCGTCACTATGGCTACACCTTC; CDR3 protein: CAINEGARHYGYTF